The rows below give T cell receptor beta chains drawn from one sample of a study of T cell responses to AZD1222 COVID-19 vaccine. The protocol was immunoSEQ multiplex PCR, while the TCRdb copy is restricted to in-frame clones and leaves out a portion. The repertoire includes roughly 150,000 clones, 85% to 95% of them detected once, and 1.5% sits in the top ten. Sequencing used peripheral blood, obtained 28 days after the second AZD1222 dose. These receptors all come from an adult who received the AZD1222 COVID-19 vaccine. The CDR3 runs from the conserved cysteine through the conserved F or W. The D gene is left open where the match is weak. For some rows the clone size is stated as once, few or many, or as a class when expanded; others skip it.

size | D | J | V | length | DNA | CDR3
NA | NA | TRBJ1-4 | TRBV18 | 14 | TGTGCCAGCTCACCACGAGGGACTAATGAAAAACTGTTTTTT | CASSPRGTNEKLFF
NA | TRBD1 | TRBJ1-3 | TRBV7-9 | 17 | TGTGCCAGCAGCCATCTCACAGGGGGTTCCTCTGGAAACACCATATATTTT | CASSHLTGGSSGNTIYF
NA | TRBD1 | TRBJ2-7 | TRBV7-9 | 18 | TGTGCCAGCAGCGCTACCCCCGGGACAGGGGCCGATACCTACGAGCAGTACTTC | CASSATPGTGADTYEQYF
NA | NA | TRBJ1-1 | TRBV3-1/TRBV3-2 | 11 | TGTGCCAGCAGCCAAGGAGGACAGGCTTTCTTT | CASSQGGQAFF
NA | NA | TRBJ1-2 | TRBV7-8 | 13 | TGTGCCAGCAGCTTAGTTACGGACTATGGCTACACCTTC | CASSLVTDYGYTF
NA | NA | TRBJ2-7 | TRBV28 | 15 | TGTGCCAGCAGCTCGATGGCGCGGCAATCCTACGAGCAGTACTTC | CASSSMARQSYEQYF
NA | TRBD2 | TRBJ2-3 | TRBV5-4 | 16 | TGTGCCAGCAGGCGACAAGGCGGGGGGAACACAGATACGCAGTATTTT | CASRRQGGGNTDTQYF
NA | NA | TRBJ2-5 | TRBV12-5 | 13 | TGTGCTAGTGGTCAAGGAGAACAAGAGACCCAGTACTTC | CASGQGEQETQYF
NA | NA | TRBJ2-2 | TRBV18 | 16 | TGTGCCAGCTCAAACAGATACACCGATAACACCGGGGAGCTGTTTTTT | CASSNRYTDNTGELFF
NA | TRBD1 | TRBJ2-7 | TRBV6-5 | 14 | TGTGCCACCTTCACGACAGGGGTTAAGTACGAGCAGTACTTC | CATFTTGVKYEQYF
NA | NA | TRBJ2-7 | TRBV7-9 | 12 | TGTGCCAGCAGCTTCGACATAAACGAGCAGTACTTC | CASSFDINEQYF
NA | TRBD1 | TRBJ1-1 | TRBV6-6 | 14 | TGTGCCAGCAGACCGGACAGGAGTAACACTGAAGCTTTCTTT | CASRPDRSNTEAFF
NA | NA | TRBJ2-5 | TRBV3-1/TRBV3-2 | 13 | TGTGCCAGCAGCCAGACAGTAAAAGAGACCCAGTACTTC | CASSQTVKETQYF
NA | NA | TRBJ2-1 | TRBV29-1 | 14 | TGCAGCCATACTAATGCATGGGGGATCTATGAGCAGTTCTTC | CSHTNAWGIYEQFF
NA | TRBD2 | TRBJ2-3 | TRBV2 | 17 | TGTGCCAGCAGTGCTCTTGGGGGCGGGAGGGCCCGAGATACGCAGTATTTT | CASSALGGGRARDTQYF
NA | NA | TRBJ1-2 | TRBV28 | 13 | TGTGCCAGCAGCCTGGACCGGGGAAATGGCTACACCTTC | CASSLDRGNGYTF
few | NA | TRBJ1-2 | TRBV7-3 | 13 | TGTGCCAGCAGCTTACGACAGACCTCGCGCTACACCTTC | CASSLRQTSRYTF
NA | NA | TRBJ1-1 | TRBV19 | 13 | TGTGCCAGTGGGGCAGGGGCGGGCACTGAAGCTTTCTTT | CASGAGAGTEAFF
NA | TRBD2 | TRBJ2-2 | TRBV5-4 | 15 | TGTGCCAGCAGTTCTCGGACTAGCGTGGGCGGGGAGCTGTTTTTT | CASSSRTSVGGELFF
NA | NA | TRBJ1-1 | TRBV29-1 | 12 | TGCAGCGTTGGGGAGCGGGGGGCTGAAGCTTTCTTT | CSVGERGAEAFF
NA | TRBD2 | TRBJ2-2 | TRBV30 | 16 | TGTGCCTGGAGTGCCGACCTGACTAGCGGCACCGGGGAGCTGTTTTTT | CAWSADLTSGTGELFF
NA | NA | TRBJ2-7 | TRBV6-5 | 14 | TGTGCCAGCAGCGCCGGGACGGCAAGCTACGAGCAGTACTTC | CASSAGTASYEQYF
NA | NA | TRBJ2-1 | TRBV10-3 | 11 | TGTGCCATCAGTGGGACGAGTGAGCAGTTCTTC | CAISGTSEQFF
once | NA | TRBJ2-1 | TRBV6-2/TRBV6-3 | 16 | TGTGCCAGCAGTTACTCAAACAGGGTACCCTACAATGAGCAGTTCTTC | CASSYSNRVPYNEQFF
NA | NA | TRBJ2-1 | TRBV5-1 | 16 | TGCGCCAGCAGCTTGGAAGCGGGTCTGGGGTCCAATGAGCAGTTCTTC | CASSLEAGLGSNEQFF
NA | NA | TRBJ1-2 | TRBV3-1/TRBV3-2 | 14 | TGTGCCAGCAGCCATGACAGGAACCTCTATGGCTACACCTTC | CASSHDRNLYGYTF
NA | NA | TRBJ1-2 | TRBV19 | 16 | TGTGCCAGTAGTATTCCCGGGGCTCCACTTACCTATGGCTACACCTTC | CASSIPGAPLTYGYTF
NA | TRBD2 | TRBJ2-7 | TRBV15 | 15 | TGTGCCACCAGCAGTTATAGCGGGGTATCCTACGAGCAGTACTTC | CATSSYSGVSYEQYF
NA | NA | TRBJ1-5 | TRBV12-3/TRBV12-4 | 13 | TGTGCCAGCAGTTTAGTCCGCAATCAGCCCCAGCATTTT | CASSLVRNQPQHF
NA | NA | TRBJ1-1 | TRBV2 | 12 | TGTGCCAGCAGGGGCCCTCTGGTTGAAGCTTTCTTT | CASRGPLVEAFF
NA | NA | TRBJ2-3 | TRBV14 | 15 | TGTGCCAGCAGCCATAGGCTCTCGCACTCAGATACGCAGTATTTT | CASSHRLSHSDTQYF
NA | NA | TRBJ2-7 | TRBV6-5 | 15 | TGTGCCAGCAGTTCCGGAAAGGGCAGCTCCTACGAGCAGTACTTC | CASSSGKGSSYEQYF
NA | NA | TRBJ1-1 | TRBV6-6 | 14 | TGTGCCAGCAGTCTACAGGGATTGAACACTGAAGCTTTCTTT | CASSLQGLNTEAFF
once | NA | TRBJ2-2 | TRBV5-1 | 16 | TGCGCCAGCAGCTTGGTTCTAGGAGTCAACACCGGGGAGCTGTTTTTT | CASSLVLGVNTGELFF
NA | NA | TRBJ1-1 | TRBV2 | 11 | TGTGCCAGCATCCAAGCCCTTGAAGCTTTCTTT | CASIQALEAFF
NA | TRBD1 | TRBJ2-7 | TRBV2 | 14 | TGTGCCAGCAGCCGGGACAGCCAACCACCGAAGCAGTACTTC | CASSRDSQPPKQYF
NA | NA | TRBJ1-1 | TRBV7-6 | 14 | TGTGCCAGCAGCTTAGCTAGGGGGAACACTGAAGCTTTCTTT | CASSLARGNTEAFF
NA | NA | TRBJ1-6 | TRBV15 | 15 | TGTGCCACCAGCAGAGCGCGCCAGGCTAATTCACCCCTCCACTTT | CATSRARQANSPLHF
once | TRBD2 | TRBJ2-3 | TRBV11-2 | 17 | TGTGCCAGCAGCTTAGATTGGGGGACTAGCTGGACAGATACGCAGTATTTT | CASSLDWGTSWTDTQYF
NA | TRBD1 | TRBJ1-1 | TRBV18 | 14 | TGTGCCAGCTCACCCGACAGGGTCAACACTGAAGCTTTCTTT | CASSPDRVNTEAFF
NA | TRBD2 | TRBJ2-7 | TRBV27 | 14 | TGTGCCAGCAGTTTTGCGGGAGGGAGCTACGAGCAGTACTTC | CASSFAGGSYEQYF
NA | NA | TRBJ1-2 | TRBV12-3/TRBV12-4 | 12 | TGTGCCAGCAGTTTCACGACCTATGGCTACACCTTC | CASSFTTYGYTF
NA | NA | TRBJ1-5 | TRBV4-1 | 15 | TGCGCCAGCAGCCAAGAAAGCCTCTGGGATCAGCCCCAGCATTTT | CASSQESLWDQPQHF
NA | NA | TRBJ1-1 | TRBV18 | 14 | TGTGCCAGCTCACCCGGCGCGGGAGGTGGTGAAGCTTTCTTT | CASSPGAGGGEAFF